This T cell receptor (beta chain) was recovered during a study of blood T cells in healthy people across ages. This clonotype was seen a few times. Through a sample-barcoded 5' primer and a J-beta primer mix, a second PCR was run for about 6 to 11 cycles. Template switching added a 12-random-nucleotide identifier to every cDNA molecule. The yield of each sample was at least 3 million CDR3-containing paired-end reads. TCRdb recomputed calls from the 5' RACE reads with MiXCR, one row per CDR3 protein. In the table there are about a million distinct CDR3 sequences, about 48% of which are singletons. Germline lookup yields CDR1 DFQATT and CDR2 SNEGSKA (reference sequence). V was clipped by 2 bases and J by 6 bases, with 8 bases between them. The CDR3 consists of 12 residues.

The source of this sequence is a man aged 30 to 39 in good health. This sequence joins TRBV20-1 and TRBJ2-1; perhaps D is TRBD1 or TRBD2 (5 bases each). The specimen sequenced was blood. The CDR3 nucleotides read TGCAGTGCTAGAAGGGACCTCAATGAGCAGTTCTTC. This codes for CSARRDLNEQFF.